The clone carrying this T cell receptor beta chain was counted ten times or more. As yet, its antigen is unknown. This sample was taken from a study of T cell repertoires in cytomegalovirus infection. At the level of the study: It was the public TCR beta signatures that indicated both CMV infection and matching HLA type. Study-level points and caveats: In two of eight donors, the top clonotype was HLA-C-restricted CMV-specific.

Via MiXCR, TCRdb re-called the reads, giving one row per CDR3 protein. The sample records about 230,000 distinct CDR3 sequences, about 20% being singletons. CDR1 SEHNR and CDR2 FQNEAQ come from the germline V gene (reference sequence). The CDR3 sequence is 17 residues long. The ends lost 5 bases at V and 0 bases at J; junction bases unmatched: 6. The rearrangement links TRBV7-9 to TRBJ2-5, with TRBD2 matching 13 bases. Specimen: CD8+ T cells from PBMCs. This TCR was sampled from a human donor in good health (CMV status not recorded). Some clones in this sample may be carry-over from other donors' samples. This CDR3 is CASSHGLAGDHQETQYF. The CDR3 DNA reads TGTGCCAGCAGCCACGGACTAGCGGGGGACCACCAAGAGACCCAGTACTTC.